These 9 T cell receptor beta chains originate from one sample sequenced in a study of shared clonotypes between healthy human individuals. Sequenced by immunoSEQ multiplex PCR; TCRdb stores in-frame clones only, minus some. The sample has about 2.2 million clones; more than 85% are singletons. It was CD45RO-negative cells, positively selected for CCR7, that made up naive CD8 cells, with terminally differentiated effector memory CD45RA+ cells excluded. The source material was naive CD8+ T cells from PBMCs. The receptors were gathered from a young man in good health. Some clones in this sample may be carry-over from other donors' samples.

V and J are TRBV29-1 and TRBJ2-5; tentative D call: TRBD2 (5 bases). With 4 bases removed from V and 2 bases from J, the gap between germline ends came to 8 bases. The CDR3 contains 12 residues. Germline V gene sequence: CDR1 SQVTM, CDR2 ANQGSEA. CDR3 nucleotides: TGCAGCGTTGTGGAGGAGCAAGAGACCCAGTACTTC. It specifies CSVVEEQETQYF.

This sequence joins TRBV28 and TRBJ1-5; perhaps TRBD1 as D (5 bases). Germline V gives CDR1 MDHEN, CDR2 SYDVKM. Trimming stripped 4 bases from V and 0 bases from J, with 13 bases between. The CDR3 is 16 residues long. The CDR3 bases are TGTGCCAGCAGTTCTAGGACAATTAATAGCAATCAGCCCCAGCATTTT. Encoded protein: CASSSRTINSNQPQHF.

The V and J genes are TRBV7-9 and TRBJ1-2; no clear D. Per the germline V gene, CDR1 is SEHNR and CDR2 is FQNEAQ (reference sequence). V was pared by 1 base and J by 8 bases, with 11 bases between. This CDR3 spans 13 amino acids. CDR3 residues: CASSLGPSWGYTF. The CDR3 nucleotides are TGTGCCAGCAGCTTAGGACCGAGCTGGGGCTACACCTTC.

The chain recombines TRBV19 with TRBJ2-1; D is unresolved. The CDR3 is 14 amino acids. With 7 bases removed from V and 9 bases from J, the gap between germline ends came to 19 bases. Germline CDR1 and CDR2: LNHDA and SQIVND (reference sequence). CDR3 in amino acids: CASTDRRSVAEQFF. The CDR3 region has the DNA TGTGCCAGTACTGACCGCCGCTCAGTGGCTGAGCAGTTCTTC.

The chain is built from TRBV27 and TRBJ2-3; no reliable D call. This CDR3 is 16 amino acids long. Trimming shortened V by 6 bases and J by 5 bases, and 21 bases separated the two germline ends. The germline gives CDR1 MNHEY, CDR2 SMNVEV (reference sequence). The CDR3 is CASRTTQPFPIDTQYF. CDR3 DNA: TGTGCCAGCAGAACAACCCAGCCCTTCCCGATAGATACGCAGTATTTT.

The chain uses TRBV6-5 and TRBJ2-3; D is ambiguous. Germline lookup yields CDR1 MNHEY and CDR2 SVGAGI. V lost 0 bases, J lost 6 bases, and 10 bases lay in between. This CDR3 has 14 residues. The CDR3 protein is CASSYSGMADTQYF. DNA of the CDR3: TGTGCCAGCAGTTACTCAGGAATGGCGGATACGCAGTATTTT.

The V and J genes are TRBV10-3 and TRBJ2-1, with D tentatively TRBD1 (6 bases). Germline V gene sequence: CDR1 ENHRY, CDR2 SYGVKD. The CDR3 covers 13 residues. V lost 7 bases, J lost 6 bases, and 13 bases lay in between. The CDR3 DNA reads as TGTGCCATCATCGGCGAACAGGGCAATGAGCAGTTCTTC. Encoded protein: CAIIGEQGNEQFF.

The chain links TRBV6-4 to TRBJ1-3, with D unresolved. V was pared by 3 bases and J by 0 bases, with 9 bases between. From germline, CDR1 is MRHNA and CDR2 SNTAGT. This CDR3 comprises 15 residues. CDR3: CASSETANSGNTIYF. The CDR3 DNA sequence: TGTGCCAGCAGTGAGACTGCCAACTCTGGAAACACCATATATTTT.

The CDR3 DNA sequence: TGTGCCAGCAGTTTAAGGGGAGGCACAGATACGCAGTATTTT. It specifies CASSLRGGTDTQYF. The chain has TRBV27 and TRBJ2-3; tentatively, D is TRBD1 or TRBD2 (5 bases each). Germline V gene sequence: CDR1 MNHEY, CDR2 SMNVEV (reference sequence). The CDR3 spans 14 residues. Trimming pared 2 bases from V and 1 base from J, leaving 7 bases between.